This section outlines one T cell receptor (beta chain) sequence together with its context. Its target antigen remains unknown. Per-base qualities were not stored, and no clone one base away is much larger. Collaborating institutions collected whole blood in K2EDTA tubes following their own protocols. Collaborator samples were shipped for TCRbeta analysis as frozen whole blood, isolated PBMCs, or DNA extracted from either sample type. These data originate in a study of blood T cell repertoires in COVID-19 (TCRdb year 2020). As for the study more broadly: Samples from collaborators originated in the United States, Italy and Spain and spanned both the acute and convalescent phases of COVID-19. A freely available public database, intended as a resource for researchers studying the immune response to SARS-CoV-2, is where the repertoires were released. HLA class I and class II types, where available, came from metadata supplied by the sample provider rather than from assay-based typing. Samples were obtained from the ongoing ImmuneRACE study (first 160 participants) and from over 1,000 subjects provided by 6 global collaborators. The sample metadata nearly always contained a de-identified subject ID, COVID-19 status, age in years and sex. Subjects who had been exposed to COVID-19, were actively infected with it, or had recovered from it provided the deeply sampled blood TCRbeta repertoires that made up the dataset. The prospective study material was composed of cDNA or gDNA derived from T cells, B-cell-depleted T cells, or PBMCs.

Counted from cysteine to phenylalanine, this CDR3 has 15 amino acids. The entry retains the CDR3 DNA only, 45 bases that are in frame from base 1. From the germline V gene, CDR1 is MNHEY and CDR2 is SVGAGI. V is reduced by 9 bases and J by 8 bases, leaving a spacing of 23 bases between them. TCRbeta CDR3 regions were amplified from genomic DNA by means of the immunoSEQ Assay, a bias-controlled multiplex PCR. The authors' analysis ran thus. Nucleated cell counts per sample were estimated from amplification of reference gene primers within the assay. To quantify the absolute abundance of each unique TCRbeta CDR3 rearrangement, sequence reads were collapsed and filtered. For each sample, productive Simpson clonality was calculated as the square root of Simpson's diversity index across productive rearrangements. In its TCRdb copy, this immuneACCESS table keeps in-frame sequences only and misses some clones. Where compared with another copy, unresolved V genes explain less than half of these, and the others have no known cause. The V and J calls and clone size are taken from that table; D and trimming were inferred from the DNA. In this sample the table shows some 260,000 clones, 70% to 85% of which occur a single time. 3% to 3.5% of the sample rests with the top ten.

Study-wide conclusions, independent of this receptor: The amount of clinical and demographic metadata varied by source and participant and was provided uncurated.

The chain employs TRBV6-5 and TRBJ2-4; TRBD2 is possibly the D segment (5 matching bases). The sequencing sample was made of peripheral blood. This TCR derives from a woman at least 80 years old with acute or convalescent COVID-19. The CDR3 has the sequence CASQGRTLKGDIQYF. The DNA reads TGTGCCAGTCAAGGTAGAACACTGAAGGGAGACATTCAGTACTTC.